The 9 T cell receptor beta chains below were found in one sample sequenced in a study of memory CD4+ T cells and cytomegalovirus serostatus. The method was immunoSEQ multiplex PCR; TCRdb's version includes in-frame clones alone and lacks a portion of them. The sample has about 50,000 clones, under 90% seen once; the top ten hold roughly 0.59%. Single viable CD3+CD4+CD8-CD45RO+ cells were sorted as the memory CD4+ T cells. The sequencing sample was made of memory CD4+ T cells from blood. The receptors here all came from an adult in good health and CMV-seronegative.

The chain has TRBV9 and TRBJ1-3; D not resolved. CDR3 size: 16 residues. Germline CDR1 SGDLS, CDR2 YYNGEE. V shed 3 bases and J shed 0 bases, with 13 bases lying between them. The CDR3 loop reads CASSAPMGFSGNTIYF. The CDR3 nucleotides read TGTGCCAGCAGCGCCCCCATGGGCTTCTCTGGAAACACCATATATTTT. The full variable domain, its missing parts supplied by reference TRBV9 and TRBJ1-3, is DSGVTQTPKHLITATGQRVTLRCSPRSGDLSVYWYQQSLDQGLQFLIQYYNGEERAKGNILERFSAQQFPDLHSELNLSSLELGDSALYFCASSAPMGFSGNTIYFGEGSWLTVV.

CDR3 in amino acids: CASSPGTANEKLFF. The CDR3 nucleotides read TGTGCCAGCTCACCAGGGACAGCTAATGAAAAACTGTTTTTT. V and J are TRBV18 and TRBJ1-4; 7 nucleotides align to TRBD1. The CDR3 spans 14 residues. V shed 2 bases and J 3 bases; nucleotides not matched to a gene: 0. Per germline, CDR1 KGHSH and CDR2 LQKENI. Full variable domain (missing parts from reference TRBV18 and TRBJ1-4): NAGVMQNPRHLVRRRGQEARLRCSPMKGHSHVYWYRQLPEEGLKFMVYLQKENIIDESGMPKERFSAEFPKEGPSILRIQQVVRGDSAAYFCASSPGTANEKLFFGSGTQLSVL.

V gene TRBV11-2 combines with J gene TRBJ2-7; D possibly uses TRBD1 or TRBD2 (6 bases each). This CDR3 is 13 amino acids long. CDR1 is SGHAT, CDR2 FQNNGV, per germline. V was pared by 3 bases and J by 5 bases, with 11 bases between. The CDR3 DNA sequence: TGTGCCAGCAGCTTGGTGGGGGGCCACGAGCAGTACTTC. This encodes CASSLVGGHEQYF.

The rearrangement uses TRBV4-1 and TRBJ1-2; no clear D. CDR1 and CDR2 from the germline V gene are MGHRA and YSYEKL. The CDR3 consists of 13 residues. Trimming took off 0 bases at V and 10 bases at J, with 12 bases between the two ends. CDR3 loop: CASSQEGHLPYTF. The DNA for the CDR3 is TGCGCCAGCAGCCAAGAAGGGCACCTGCCCTACACCTTC.

In DNA form, the CDR3 reads TGTGCCAGCAGCTTCTCAGGGGGCACAGATACGCAGTATTTT. This translates into CASSFSGGTDTQYF. The chain uses TRBV5-6 and TRBJ2-3; possible D gene TRBD1, 6 bases. Trimming left V 2 bases short and J 1 base short, with 8 bases between. Germline CDR1 SGHDT, CDR2 YYEEEE. The CDR3 covers 14 residues.

The chain has TRBV7-6 and TRBJ2-3; D is unresolved. The germline gives CDR1 SGHVS, CDR2 FNYEAQ. With 1 base removed from V and 5 bases from J, the gap between germline ends came to 7 bases. This CDR3 spans 13 amino acids. The chain's CDR3 is CASSLDFGDTQYF. The CDR3 bases are TGTGCCAGCAGCTTAGACTTTGGAGATACGCAGTATTTT.

The rearrangement joins TRBV5-4 to TRBJ2-4, with D maybe TRBD1 (6 bases). The CDR3 is 15 residues long. The V end lost 4 bases, the J end lost 0 bases, and 11 bases lay between the germline ends. CDR1 and CDR2 (germline): SGHNT, YYREEE (reference sequence). Here the CDR3 reads CASSPKGGAKNIQYF. Here the CDR3 DNA reads TGTGCCAGCAGCCCGAAAGGGGGAGCCAAAAACATTCAGTACTTC.

The V and J genes are TRBV30 and TRBJ2-2, with 8 positions matching TRBD1. Germline CDR1 is GTSNPN and CDR2 is SVGIG (reference sequence). Trimming at V came to 3 bases and at J to 5 bases, leaving 5 bases not matched to a gene. The CDR3 totals 14 residues. This CDR3 is CAWSARTGTGELFF. The CDR3 DNA is TGTGCCTGGAGCGCCCGGACAGGGACCGGGGAGCTGTTTTTT.

V gene TRBV5-1 combines with J gene TRBJ1-2, with 7 bases identical to TRBD1. Germline-derived CDR1 and CDR2 are SGHRS and YFSETQ. J lost 8 bases, V lost 4 bases, and 11 bases had no gene match. This CDR3 contains 14 residues. CDR3 sequence (DNA): TGCGCCAGCAGCCTCTCAACAGGGGAACAGGGCTACACCTTC. Encoded protein: CASSLSTGEQGYTF.